This T cell receptor beta chain comes out of a study of PD-1 blockade in classical Hodgkin lymphoma. Study-level findings and limits: Nivolumab starters within 1 year of ASCT were excluded. Compared with healthy donors, newly diagnosed patients reportedly showed lower baseline TCR diversity. With CD4+ cells, TCR diversity rose significantly by C4D1, but not with CD8+ cells. Complete responders started with a diversity level that resembled newly diagnosed patients at baseline.

All patients relapsed after autologous stem cell transplantation, and brentuximab vedotin exposure varied. Profiled with immunoSEQ multiplex PCR; TCRdb holds only in-frame clones, not every one. The repertoire has thousands of clones, 86% of them found once; the top ten carry roughly 41%. With 2 bases removed from V and 0 bases from J, the gap between germline ends came to 9 bases. Germline V CDR1 and CDR2: MNHEY, SMNVEV (reference sequence). The CDR3 sequence is 15 residues long. To note about this clone: Its matching antigen is unknown.

The J gene is TRBJ2-3, the V gene TRBV27; tentative D call: TRBD1 (5 bases). The sample consisted of peripheral blood mononuclear cells (PBMCs), taken before the second cycle of nivolumab. The source of this sequence is a human donor with classical Hodgkin lymphoma. The CDR3 DNA sequence: TGTGCCAGCAGTTTACAGGGATGGAGCACAGATACGCAGTATTTT. Encoded protein: CASSLQGWSTDTQYF.